The 32 T cell receptor beta chains presented below share a single source sample, sequenced in a study of shared clonotypes between healthy human individuals. Libraries were prepared by immunoSEQ multiplex PCR; TCRdb keeps only in-frame clonotypes and omits some of them. The data contain a few million clones, more than 90% of them seen just once; the ten biggest clones take up under 0.15%. Material: naive CD4+ T cells sorted from blood. Subset in this sample: CD45RA+ positively selected. These TCRs come from a young man in good health.

V and J are TRBV11-2 and TRBJ1-1; 8 bases are shared with TRBD1. Trimming cost V 2 bases and J 1 base; bases outside gene matches: 6. The germline V gene has CDR1 SGHAT and CDR2 FQNNGV. The CDR3 has 16 amino acids. The CDR3 protein is CASSLSRGTGNTEAFF. The CDR3 DNA reads as TGTGCCAGCAGCTTATCGAGGGGGACAGGGAACACTGAAGCTTTCTTT.

The chain recombines TRBV27 with TRBJ2-3; no firm D call. V was pared by 5 bases and J by 1 base, with 10 bases between. This CDR3 has 14 amino acids. CDR1 is MNHEY and CDR2 is SMNVEV in the germline V gene (reference sequence). As DNA, the CDR3 is TGTGCCAGCAGTCCCGGATTGGGCACAGATACGCAGTATTTT. Residues: CASSPGLGTDTQYF.

About this clone: Distinct nucleotide sequences in the sample also encode this CDR3. The CDR3 loop is CASSDRGGNQPQHF. The CDR3 DNA reads TGTGCCAGCAGTGATAGAGGGGGCAATCAGCCCCAGCATTTT. The chain is built from TRBV2 and TRBJ1-5; D may be TRBD1 (5 bases). Germline assignment: CDR1 SNHLY and CDR2 FYNNEI. This CDR3 contains 14 residues. V lost 3 bases and J 2 bases, leaving 8 bases between the germline ends. Using reference TRBV2 and TRBJ1-5 for the parts outside the CDR3, the full variable domain is EPEVTQTPSHQVTQMGQEVILRCVPISNHLYFYWYRQILGQKVEFLVSFYNNEISEKSEIFDDQFSVERPDGSNFTLKIRSTKLEDSAMYFCASSDRGGNQPQHFGDGTRLSIL.

The CDR3 bases are TGTGCCAGCAAGCCTCCTGCGGGGTATGGCTACACCTTC. It yields the protein CASKPPAGYGYTF. The V call is TRBV6-5, the J call TRBJ1-2; D ambiguous. This CDR3 spans 13 amino acids. Trimming took off 7 bases at V and 5 bases at J, with 14 bases between the two ends. CDR1 and CDR2 (germline): MNHEY, SVGAGI.

The chain links TRBV11-2 to TRBJ2-1; 13 bases agree with TRBD2. Germline trimming cut 4 bases from V and 9 bases from J; bases unmatched to any gene: 6. The length of the CDR3 is 15 residues. Looked up from germline, CDR1 is SGHAT and CDR2 is FQNNGV. The CDR3 region is CASSSTSGRLSEQFF. The CDR3 DNA reads as TGTGCCAGCAGCTCGACTAGCGGGAGGTTGAGTGAGCAGTTCTTC. Full variable domain (outside the CDR3, taken from reference TRBV11-2 and TRBJ2-1): EAGVAQSPRYKIIEKRQSVAFWCNPISGHATLYWYQQILGQGPKLLIQFQNNGVVDDSQLPKDRFSAERLKGVDSTLKIQPAKLEDSAVYLCASSSTSGRLSEQFFGPGTRLTVL.

This chain links TRBV9 with TRBJ2-1; D possibly uses TRBD1 or TRBD2 (5 bases each). V lost 0 bases, J lost 0 bases, and 19 bases lay in between. The CDR3 is made up of 19 amino acids. The V gene's germline CDR1 is SGDLS and CDR2 YYNGEE. The CDR3 loop reads CASSVGGGRQWISYNEQFF. Written as DNA, the CDR3 is TGTGCCAGCAGCGTAGGGGGTGGGAGACAGTGGATCTCCTACAATGAGCAGTTCTTC. Full variable domain (missing parts from reference TRBV9 and TRBJ2-1): DSGVTQTPKHLITATGQRVTLRCSPRSGDLSVYWYQQSLDQGLQFLIQYYNGEERAKGNILERFSAQQFPDLHSELNLSSLELGDSALYFCASSVGGGRQWISYNEQFFGPGTRLTVL.

The rearrangement links TRBV6-5 to TRBJ2-5, with D maybe TRBD2 (6 bases). The germline V gene encodes CDR1 MNHEY and CDR2 SVGAGI. The length of the CDR3 is 14 residues. V lost 4 bases, J lost 5 bases, and 14 bases lay in between. The DNA for the CDR3 is TGTGCCAGCAGTTCCCCGGGACTGGGCGAGACCCAGTACTTC. It codes for CASSSPGLGETQYF.

The chain joins TRBV11-3 to TRBJ2-1; maybe TRBD1 (5 bases). Germline V gene data show CDR1 as SGHNT and CDR2 as YENEEA. V lost 2 bases, J lost 8 bases, and 13 bases lay in between. This CDR3 has 14 residues. In DNA form, the CDR3 reads TGTGCCAGCAGCTTACGGCTAGGGGTCGATGAGCAGTTCTTC. Protein sequence: CASSLRLGVDEQFF.

This chain connects TRBV7-9 to TRBJ1-6; D remains ambiguous. The CDR3 has 16 amino acids. Germline CDR1 and CDR2: SEHNR and FQNEAQ (reference sequence). Trimming stripped 5 bases from V and 7 bases from J, with 18 bases between. CDR3 nucleotide sequence: TGTGCCAGCAGCCCAAAAAGGCGATTTGGAAATTCACCCCTCCACTTT. It translates to CASSPKRRFGNSPLHF.

The chain couples TRBV6-5 to TRBJ2-1; D uncertain. The CDR3 contains 12 residues. Trimming took off 2 bases at V and 6 bases at J, with 5 bases between the two ends. Germline V gives CDR1 MNHEY, CDR2 SVGAGI. CDR3 in DNA: TGTGCCAGCAGTTACAGTTTCAATGAGCAGTTCTTC. The encoded protein is CASSYSFNEQFF.

V usage is TRBV6-5 and J usage is TRBJ2-5; D uncertain. Germline loops: CDR1 MNHEY, CDR2 SVGAGI. This CDR3 has 13 residues. V shed 7 bases and J shed 5 bases, with 14 bases lying between them. CDR3: CASNTLTGETQYF. The CDR3 region has the DNA TGTGCCAGCAATACCCTGACTGGGGAGACCCAGTACTTC.

The chain links TRBV23-1 to TRBJ2-7; a weak D match, TRBD2 (6 bases). TRBV23-1 is given ORF status, its function remaining uncertain. V dropped 0 bases and J dropped 1 base, with 10 bases sitting between them. The CDR3 sequence is 15 residues long. The DNA for the CDR3 is TGCGCCAGCAGTCAATCAGGACTAACATCCTACGAGCAGTACTTC. Protein product: CASSQSGLTSYEQYF.

J is TRBJ2-3 and V is TRBV27; TRBD1 is a possible D gene (5 bases). Trimming pared 3 bases from V and 6 bases from J, leaving 13 bases between. The CDR3 consists of 14 residues. The V gene's germline CDR1 is MNHEY and CDR2 SMNVEV (reference sequence). The CDR3 DNA reads as TGTGCCAGCAGTTTTCTAGGGGCGTCTGATACGCAGTATTTT. Amino acids: CASSFLGASDTQYF.

The table lists this clone with a count of one. The chain uses TRBV7-9 and TRBJ2-1; possible D gene TRBD2, 5 bases. This CDR3 has 13 residues. Germline V lookup: CDR1 SEHNR, CDR2 FQNEAQ (reference sequence). V lost 3 bases, J lost 6 bases, and 9 bases lay in between. The CDR3, as DNA: TGTGCCAGCAGCTTCCGGGAAGGCAATGAGCAGTTCTTC. Its protein is CASSFREGNEQFF.

This sequence joins TRBV6-5 and TRBJ2-1; D is possibly TRBD2 (6 bases). Germline V CDR1 and CDR2: MNHEY, SVGAGI. V was clipped by 1 base and J by 14 bases, with 18 bases between them. The CDR3 is 14 residues long. The CDR3 sequence: CASSYFSLGSSEFF. The CDR3 DNA reads as TGTGCCAGCAGTTACTTTTCCCTCGGGAGTTCTGAGTTCTTC.

This sequence joins TRBV28 and TRBJ1-5; D is uncertain. The V gene's germline CDR1 is MDHEN and CDR2 SYDVKM. V was clipped by 1 base and J by 0 bases, with 10 bases between them. The CDR3 consists of 16 residues. The CDR3 protein is CASSLLAQASNQPQHF. The CDR3 coding sequence is TGTGCCAGCAGTTTATTGGCGCAGGCTAGCAATCAGCCCCAGCATTTT.

The chain carries TRBV6-6 and TRBJ2-7; D tentatively fits TRBD1 or TRBD2 (5 bases each). Germline V CDR1 and CDR2: MNHNY, SVGAGI (reference sequence). V gave up 4 bases and J gave up 4 bases, with 8 bases separating them. The CDR3 contains 12 residues. For the CDR3, the DNA is TGTGCCAGCAGTTTCGAGGGGTACGAGCAGTACTTC. Protein product: CASSFEGYEQYF.

Turning to this clone: This sample also contains other DNA sequences that code for the same CDR3. The chain couples TRBV5-1 to TRBJ2-2; possible D gene TRBD1, 5 bases. Germline-derived CDR1 and CDR2 are SGHRS and YFSETQ. This CDR3 has 15 residues. Trimming took 4 bases from V and 3 from J, leaving 13 bases between them. The CDR3 loop is CASSLGLGDTGELFF. The DNA for the CDR3 is TGCGCCAGCAGCCTGGGGTTAGGGGACACCGGGGAGCTGTTTTTT.

This sequence joins TRBV7-6 and TRBJ2-7, with 12 nucleotides matching TRBD1. Germline V CDR1 and CDR2: SGHVS, FNYEAQ. Trimming took 5 bases from V and 6 from J; bases not matched to a gene: 14. The CDR3 spans 17 residues. Written as DNA, the CDR3 is TGTGCCAGCAGCCAAACGTTATCGGGACAGGGGGCCTCCGAGCAGTACTTC. Protein: CASSQTLSGQGASEQYF.

V gene TRBV4-1 combines with J gene TRBJ2-5, with 7 bases aligning to TRBD1. The CDR3 extends over 14 amino acids. The V segment lost 4 bases and the J segment 4 bases; nucleotides outside the gene matches: 6. Germline CDR1 reads MGHRA; CDR2 reads YSYEKL. CDR3 DNA sequence: TGCGCCAGCAGCCGTAGGGACAGCGGAGAGACCCAGTACTTC. Translated: CASSRRDSGETQYF.

CDR3 loop: CSVRGQGGNLAKNIQYF. The CDR3 DNA reads TGCAGCGTTCGGGGACAGGGGGGGAATTTAGCCAAAAACATTCAGTACTTC. The J gene is TRBJ2-4, the V gene TRBV29-1; 11 bases are a match to TRBD1. The CDR3 has 17 residues. The germline gives CDR1 SQVTM, CDR2 ANQGSEA. J gave up 0 bases and V 5 bases, and 9 bases lay outside the gene matches.

J is TRBJ1-3 and V is TRBV28; D is ambiguous. V gave up 6 bases and J gave up 4 bases, with 7 bases separating them. The CDR3 extends over 12 amino acids. Germline V lookup: CDR1 MDHEN, CDR2 SYDVKM. The CDR3 sequence: CASSQSGNTIYF. DNA of the CDR3: TGTGCCAGCAGCCAATCGGGAAACACCATATATTTT.

This clone was seen only once. V gene TRBV5-1 combines with J gene TRBJ2-3; the match to TRBD2 covers 8 bases. V trimming: 4 bases; J trimming: 9 bases; junction bases outside the gene matches: 25. The CDR3 loop spans 19 amino acids. Germline assignment: CDR1 SGHRS and CDR2 YFSETQ. The CDR3 region has the DNA TGCGCCAGCAGCAGGGACCGGGCCAACGATGAGGGCGGGAGGAAGACGCAGTATTTT. Amino acids: CASSRDRANDEGGRKTQYF.

V usage is TRBV19 and J usage is TRBJ2-6; possibly TRBD1 for D (5 bases). Germline V lookup: CDR1 LNHDA, CDR2 SQIVND (reference sequence). Trimming removed 3 bases from V and 0 bases from J, with 12 bases in between. The CDR3 spans 17 residues. The CDR3 region has the DNA TGTGCCAGTAGTATGGACACCTCTACCTCTGGGGCCAACGTCCTGACTTTC. Amino acids: CASSMDTSTSGANVLTF.

This chain connects TRBV6-4 to TRBJ2-3; 12 bases align to TRBD2. V was clipped by 3 bases and J by 6 bases; unmatched bases: 7. The germline CDR1 and CDR2 sequences are MRHNA and SNTAGT. The CDR3 has 16 amino acids. Here the CDR3 DNA reads TGTGCCAGCAGTGAACGCAGGACTAGCGGGATGGATACGCAGTATTTT. It is translated as CASSERRTSGMDTQYF.

The chain recombines TRBV6-5 with TRBJ1-2, with TRBD1 matching 9 bases. Trimming removed 6 bases from V and 8 bases from J; junction bases left unmatched: 7. CDR1 is MNHEY, CDR2 SVGAGI, per germline. This CDR3 spans 13 amino acids. CDR3 DNA sequence: TGTGCCAGCAGCCGGGGACAGGGTAACGGCTACACCTTC. Translating it yields CASSRGQGNGYTF.

The rearrangement links TRBV18 to TRBJ2-7; 7 nucleotides match TRBD1. The CDR3 sequence is 14 residues long. V lost 3 bases and J lost 0; bases outside the gene matches: 2. Germline V gene sequence: CDR1 KGHSH, CDR2 LQKENI. For the CDR3, the DNA is TGTGCCAGCTCACCGGGACAGTTCTCCTACGAGCAGTACTTC. Its protein is CASSPGQFSYEQYF.

V gene TRBV18 combines with J gene TRBJ1-2, with no clear D. The CDR3 contains 15 residues. The V end was cut by 3 bases, the J end by 0 bases, with 11 bases between. Germline lookup yields CDR1 KGHSH and CDR2 LQKENI. Written as DNA, the CDR3 is TGTGCCAGCTCACCCGGCAGTGCAGCTAACTATGGCTACACCTTC. It specifies CASSPGSAANYGYTF.

This rearrangement joins TRBV2 to TRBJ1-1, with 7 nucleotides matching TRBD1. The trim removed 2 bases at V and 1 base at J, leaving 4 bases unmatched. This CDR3 spans 15 amino acids. CDR1 is SNHLY and CDR2 is FYNNEI in the germline V gene. CDR3 region: CASSETDRPNTEAFF. The CDR3 DNA follows: TGTGCCAGCAGTGAAACGGACAGGCCGAACACTGAAGCTTTCTTT. The entire variable domain, with the rest obtained from reference TRBV2 and TRBJ1-1, is as follows: EPEVTQTPSHQVTQMGQEVILRCVPISNHLYFYWYRQILGQKVEFLVSFYNNEISEKSEIFDDQFSVERPDGSNFTLKIRSTKLEDSAMYFCASSETDRPNTEAFFGQGTRLTVV.

The gene calls are TRBV7-2 and TRBJ2-2; 7 bases map to TRBD1. The CDR3 length is 15 residues. V gave up 5 bases and J gave up 1 base; unmatched junction bases: 4. Germline-derived CDR1 and CDR2 are SGHTA and FQGNSA. The CDR3 DNA follows: TGTGCCAGCAGCCAAGGGACAGTGAACACCGGGGAGCTGTTTTTT. Encoded protein: CASSQGTVNTGELFF. The full variable domain, its missing parts supplied by reference TRBV7-2 and TRBJ2-2, is GAGVSQSPSNKVTEKGKDVELRCDPISGHTALYWYRQSLGQGLEFLIYFQGNSAPDKSGLPSDRFSAERTGGSVSTLTIQRTQQEDSAVYLCASSQGTVNTGELFFGEGSRLTVL.

In the case of this clone: Other DNA sequences in this specimen translate into the identical CDR3. The chain recombines TRBV18 with TRBJ2-7; D is possibly TRBD1 (6 bases). CDR1 and CDR2 from the germline V gene are KGHSH and LQKENI. Trimming removed 0 bases from V and 1 base from J, with 7 bases in between. The CDR3 sequence is 14 residues long. CDR3 bases: TGTGCCAGCTCACCACCGGGACAATCCTACGAGCAGTACTTC. Protein product: CASSPPGQSYEQYF. The full variable domain, with the rest looked up from reference TRBV18 and TRBJ2-7, is NAGVMQNPRHLVRRRGQEARLRCSPMKGHSHVYWYRQLPEEGLKFMVYLQKENIIDESGMPKERFSAEFPKEGPSILRIQQVVRGDSAAYFCASSPPGQSYEQYFGPGTRLTVT.

The rearrangement joins TRBV7-2 to TRBJ2-2, with D perhaps being TRBD1 or TRBD2 (6 bases each). This CDR3 is built from 15 residues. Germline CDR1 reads SGHTA; CDR2 reads FQGNSA. With 5 bases removed from V and 2 bases from J, the gap between germline ends came to 12 bases. The CDR3 DNA follows: TGTGCCAGCAGCCCGGAGGGGGTAAACACCGGGGAGCTGTTTTTT. Amino acid sequence: CASSPEGVNTGELFF.